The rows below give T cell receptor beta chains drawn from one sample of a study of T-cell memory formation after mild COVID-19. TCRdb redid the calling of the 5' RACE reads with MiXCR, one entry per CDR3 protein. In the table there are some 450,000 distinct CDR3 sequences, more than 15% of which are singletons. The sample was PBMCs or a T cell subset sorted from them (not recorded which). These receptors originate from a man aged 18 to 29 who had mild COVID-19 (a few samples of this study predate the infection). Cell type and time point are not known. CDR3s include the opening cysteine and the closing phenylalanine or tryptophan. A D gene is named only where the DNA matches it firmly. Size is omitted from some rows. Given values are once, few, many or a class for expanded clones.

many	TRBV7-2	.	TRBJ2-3	TGTGCCAGCAGCACATACTTAAGCACAGATACGCAGTATTTT	CASSTYLSTDTQYF
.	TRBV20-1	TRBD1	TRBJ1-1	TGCAGTGCTAGAATTCCCGGTTCAGGGGGAGCTTTCTTT	CSARIPGSGGAFF
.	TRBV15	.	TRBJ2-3	TGTGCCACCAGCAGCCTTCCGGGACAAGGAGACACAGATACGCAGTATTTT	CATSSLPGQGDTDTQYF
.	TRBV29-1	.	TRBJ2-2	TGCAGCGTAGAGGACAGACACACCGGGGAGCTGTTTTTT	CSVEDRHTGELFF
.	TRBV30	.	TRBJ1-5	TGTGCCTGGAGTGCCCGCCTTTGGGGGAATCAGCCCCAGCATTTT	CAWSARLWGNQPQHF
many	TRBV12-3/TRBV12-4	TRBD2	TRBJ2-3	TGTGCCAGCGGCCCTTCTAGCGGGGGCACAGATACGCAGTATTTT	CASGPSSGGTDTQYF
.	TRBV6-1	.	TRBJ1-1	TGTGCCAGCAGTGAATCTGCAGGGCGAACTGAAGCTTTCTTT	CASSESAGRTEAFF
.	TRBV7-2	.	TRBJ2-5	TGTGCCAGCAGCCTGGACCTGTTTGGGGAAGGGACCCAGTACTTC	CASSLDLFGEGTQYF
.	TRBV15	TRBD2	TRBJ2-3	TGTGCCACCAGCGGCGGGGGGAGCACAGATACGCAGTATTTT	CATSGGGSTDTQYF
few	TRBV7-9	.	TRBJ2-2	TGTGCCAGCACAGGGGTTGGCACCGGGGAGCTGTTTTTT	CASTGVGTGELFF
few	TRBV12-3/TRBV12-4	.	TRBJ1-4	TGTGCCAGCAGCCAAGCTCGGGGAGGCGAAAAACTGTTTTTT	CASSQARGGEKLFF
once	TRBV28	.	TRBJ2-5	TGTGACAGCAGTTTAAGGCAGGGCAGCTTTCGGGAGACCCAGTACTTC	CDSSLRQGSFRETQYF
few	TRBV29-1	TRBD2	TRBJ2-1	TGCAGCGTGGACGGGACTAGCGGCGCCACGGAGCAGTTCTTC	CSVDGTSGATEQFF
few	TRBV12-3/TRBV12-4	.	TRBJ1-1	TGTGCCAGCAGTTCCAGAGGCGCTGAAGCTTTCTTT	CASSSRGAEAFF
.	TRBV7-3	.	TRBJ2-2	TGTGCCAGCAGCTTAACGGCCGCCGGGGAGCTGTTTTTT	CASSLTAAGELFF
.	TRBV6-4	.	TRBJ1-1	TGTGCCAGCAGTGACCCCTTAGAAGTGAACACTGAAGCTTTCTTT	CASSDPLEVNTEAFF
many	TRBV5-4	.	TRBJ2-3	TGTGCCAGCAGCTTTCCCGAGATCACAGATACGCAGTATTTT	CASSFPEITDTQYF
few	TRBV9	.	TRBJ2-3	TGTGCCAGCAGCGAAGCCGGGACATACACAGATACGCAGTATTTT	CASSEAGTYTDTQYF
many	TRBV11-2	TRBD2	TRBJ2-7	TGTGCCAGCAGCTTAGGGGGGGGCTACGAGCAGTACTTC	CASSLGGGYEQYF
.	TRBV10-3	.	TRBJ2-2	TGTGCCAGCGGGGGGGACAGGGCAGTCACCGGGGAGCTGTTTTTT	CASGGDRAVTGELFF
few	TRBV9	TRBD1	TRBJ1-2	TGTGCCAGCAACGGGACAGGGGAGGACAACGGCGGCTACACCTTC	CASNGTGEDNGGYTF
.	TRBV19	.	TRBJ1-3	TGTGCCAGTAGAACCGATCCCTCTGGAAACACCATATATTTT	CASRTDPSGNTIYF
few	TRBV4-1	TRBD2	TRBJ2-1	TGCGCCAGCAGCCAGGGACTAGCGGGGGGAAAAGACAATGAGCAGTTCTTC	CASSQGLAGGKDNEQFF
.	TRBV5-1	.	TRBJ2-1	TGCGCCAGCAGCCCCCATTATGAGCAGTTCTTC	CASSPHYEQFF
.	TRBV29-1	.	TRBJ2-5	TGCAGCGTTGAAGTCCGGACAGTGCGGGAGACCCAGTACTTC	CSVEVRTVRETQYF
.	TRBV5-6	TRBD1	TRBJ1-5	TGTGCCAGCAGACAACAGGGGGGGGATCAGCCCCAGCATTTT	CASRQQGGDQPQHF
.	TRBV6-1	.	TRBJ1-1	TGTGCCAGCACAGAGACAGTAGAAGCTTTCTTT	CASTETVEAFF
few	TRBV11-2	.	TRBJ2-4	TGTGCCAGCGGGCAGGGATACATTCAGTACTTC	CASGQGYIQYF
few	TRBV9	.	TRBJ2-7	TGTGCCAGCAGCGTATCCGGGCCCAGCTCCTACGAGCAGTACTTC	CASSVSGPSSYEQYF
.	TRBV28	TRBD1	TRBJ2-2	TGTGCCTCACATACCGGGACAGGGGGGACCGGGGAGCTGTTTTTT	CASHTGTGGTGELFF
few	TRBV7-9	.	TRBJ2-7	TGTGCCAGCAGCTCGCTAGGTGCGGACTACGAGCAGTACTTC	CASSSLGADYEQYF
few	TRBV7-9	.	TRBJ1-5	TGTGCCAGCAGCTTAGAAGGAGGGGCAGGCAATCAGCCCCAGCATTTT	CASSLEGGAGNQPQHF
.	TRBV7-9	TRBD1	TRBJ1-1	TGTGCCAGCAGCCTAACAGGGGTTTCTGGTGAAGCTTTCTTT	CASSLTGVSGEAFF
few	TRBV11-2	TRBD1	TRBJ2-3	TGTGCCAGCAGCTCCACTCCGGGGACAGCGACAGATACGCAGTATTTT	CASSSTPGTATDTQYF
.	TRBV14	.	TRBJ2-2	TGTGCCAGCAGTTCGGTCAGGTCTGCCGGGGAGCTGTTTTTT	CASSSVRSAGELFF
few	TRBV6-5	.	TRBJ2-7	TGTGCCAGCAGTGAGGTACACGGTGTCTCCTACGAGCAGTACTTC	CASSEVHGVSYEQYF
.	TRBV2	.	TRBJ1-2	TGTGCCAGCAGAACACTGGACTATGGCTACACCTTC	CASRTLDYGYTF
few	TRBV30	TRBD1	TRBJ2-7	TGTGCCTGCAGGACAGGGATCGGCGAGCAGTACTTC	CACRTGIGEQYF
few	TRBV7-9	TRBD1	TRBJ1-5	TGTGCGACCCAACAGGGGGTGAGTGAGCCCCAGCATTTT	CATQQGVSEPQHF
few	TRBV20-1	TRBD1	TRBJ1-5	TGCAGTGCTCCTAAAGGGGGCGATAGCAATCAGCCCCAGCATTTT	CSAPKGGDSNQPQHF
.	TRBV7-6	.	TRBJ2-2	TGTGCCAGCAGTGGTCGTGTGGGACCCGGGGAGCTGTTTTTT	CASSGRVGPGELFF
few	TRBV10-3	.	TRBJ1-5	TGTGCCATCACATCGGAGAGCAATCAGCCCCAGCATTTT	CAITSESNQPQHF
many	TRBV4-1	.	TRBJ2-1	TGCGCCAGCAGCCAAGAGGGGGATGAGCAGTTCTTC	CASSQEGDEQFF
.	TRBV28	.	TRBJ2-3	TGTGCCAGCAGGGAAGGAGGACTGAATACGCAGTATTTT	CASREGGLNTQYF
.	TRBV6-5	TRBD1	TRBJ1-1	TGTGCCAGCAGTCGGGACAGGATAGACACTGAAGCTTTCTTT	CASSRDRIDTEAFF
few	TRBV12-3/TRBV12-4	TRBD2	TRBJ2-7	TGTGCCAGTCTCCTAGCGGGGGGCCCTTCCTACGAGCAGTACTTC	CASLLAGGPSYEQYF
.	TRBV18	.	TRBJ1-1	TGTGCCAGCTCACCGCGGGTACCCGAAGCTTTCTTT	CASSPRVPEAFF
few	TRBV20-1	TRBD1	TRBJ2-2	TGCAGTGCCGATAGACAGGGGACTTTGTCCGGGGAGCTGTTTTTT	CSADRQGTLSGELFF
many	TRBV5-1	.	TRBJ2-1	TGCGCCAGCAGCTTGGCCGCTGCCACCTACAATGAGCAGTTCTTC	CASSLAAATYNEQFF
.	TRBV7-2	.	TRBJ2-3	TGTGCCAGCTTTGGGGGAGGGGGCTCAGATACGCAGTATTTT	CASFGGGGSDTQYF
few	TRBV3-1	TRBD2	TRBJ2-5	TGTGCCAGCAGCCAAGATGGGACTAGCTCGAAGACCCAGTACTTC	CASSQDGTSSKTQYF